Below, 18 T cell receptor beta chains from the same sample are listed, as sequenced in a study of OX40 agonist ivuxolimab in advanced cancers. Measured with immunoSEQ multiplex PCR; TCRdb has only the in-frame clones, and not every one. The table includes 69,000 or so clones, 65% to 90% detected once. The sample in question was CD4+ or CD8+ T cells sorted from blood, obtained in a trial of the OX40 agonist ivuxolimab. The receptors derive from an adult with an advanced solid tumor such as melanoma, head and neck, liver or kidney cancer.

The chain recombines TRBV9 with TRBJ2-1, with 10 bases identical to TRBD2. The CDR3 totals 15 residues. CDR1 SGDLS and CDR2 YYNGEE come from the germline V gene. Losses at the gene ends were 0 bases for V and 5 bases for J; bases not matched to a gene: 2. The CDR3 DNA is TGTGCCAGCAGCGTAGGACTAGCGGGTCACAATGAGCAGTTCTTC. Amino acids: CASSVGLAGHNEQFF.

The rearrangement links TRBV30 to TRBJ1-6, with TRBD1 as a possible D gene (5 bases). The CDR3 has 14 residues. Trimming removed 1 base from V and 7 bases from J, with 11 bases in between. CDR1 GTSNPN and CDR2 SVGIG come from the germline V gene (reference sequence). This CDR3 reads CAWSGGAGNSPLHF. CDR3 DNA sequence: TGTGCCTGGAGTGGAGGGGCCGGGAATTCACCCCTCCACTTT.

The gene calls are TRBV27 and TRBJ1-1; D is ambiguous. The V gene lost 6 bases and the J gene lost 5 bases, with 13 bases spanning the gap. The CDR3 is 13 residues long. Germline V gene lookup returns CDR1 MNHEY and CDR2 SMNVEV (reference sequence). Here the CDR3 reads CASRYGEMTEAFF. CDR3 sequence (DNA): TGTGCCAGCAGATACGGGGAGATGACTGAAGCTTTCTTT.

The J gene is TRBJ2-5, the V gene TRBV7-2; 10 bases map to TRBD2. Losses at the gene ends were 3 bases for V and 5 bases for J; bases not matched to a gene: 6. The CDR3 is made up of 15 amino acids. Germline V gene lookup returns CDR1 SGHTA and CDR2 FQGNSA. CDR3: CASSFGAGGLETQYF. CDR3 bases: TGTGCCAGCAGCTTCGGAGCGGGGGGGCTTGAGACCCAGTACTTC.

The chain combines TRBV6-1 with TRBJ2-3; tentative D call: TRBD1 (6 bases). V lost 2 bases and J 0 bases, leaving 12 bases between the germline ends. Germline V lookup: CDR1 MNHNS, CDR2 SASEGT. The CDR3 totals 16 residues. CDR3 residues: CASSEWGTPSTDTQYF. For the CDR3, the DNA is TGTGCCAGCAGTGAATGGGGGACACCTAGCACAGATACGCAGTATTTT.

This CDR3 reads CASSLGVANNEKLFF. The CDR3, as DNA: TGTGCCAGCAGCTTAGGGGTTGCCAATAATGAAAAACTGTTTTTT. The chain uses TRBV7-8 and TRBJ1-4; no reliable D call. CDR1 is SGHVS and CDR2 is FQNEAQ in the germline V gene. The V end was cut by 1 base, the J end by 4 bases, with 10 bases between. The CDR3 is 15 residues long. Filled out from reference TRBV7-8 and TRBJ1-4, the complete variable domain reads GAGVSQSPRYKVAKRGQDVALRCDPISGHVSLFWYQQALGQGPEFLTYFQNEAQLDKSGLPSDRFFAERPEGSVSTLKIQRTQQEDSAVYLCASSLGVANNEKLFFGSGTQLSVL.

The chain recombines TRBV30 with TRBJ1-2; possible D gene TRBD1, 6 bases. This CDR3 has 15 amino acids. The V gene's germline CDR1 is GTSNPN and CDR2 SVGIG (reference sequence). The germline V and J ends were trimmed by 0 bases and 8 bases, with 19 bases remaining between them. The CDR3 DNA sequence: TGTGCCTGGAGTGTTAGTTCAGGGGTGGTTGGAGGCTACACCTTC. Amino acids: CAWSVSSGVVGGYTF.

The chain has TRBV7-9 and TRBJ1-6; unclear D gene. CDR1 and CDR2 (germline): SEHNR, FQNEAQ (reference sequence). The V and J ends lost 5 bases and 5 bases respectively, with 10 bases between them. The CDR3 runs 14 residues. CDR3 sequence: CASSPGGHNSPLHF. The DNA for the CDR3 is TGTGCCAGCAGCCCAGGAGGGCATAATTCACCCCTCCACTTT.

The J gene is TRBJ2-5, the V gene TRBV2; possible D gene TRBD2, 5 bases. The CDR3 is made up of 13 amino acids. Between the trimmed V and J ends, which lost 4 bases and 7 bases, there was a span of 13 bases. The germline V gene has CDR1 SNHLY and CDR2 FYNNEI. Here the CDR3 reads CASSGFGEGTQYF. The CDR3 DNA reads as TGTGCCAGCAGTGGGTTCGGGGAAGGGACCCAGTACTTC.

The rearrangement uses TRBV6-6 and TRBJ2-7, with D possibly TRBD1 on 6 matching bases. The CDR3 has 14 residues. The V gene's germline CDR1 is MNHNY and CDR2 SVGAGI (reference sequence). V was pared by 7 bases and J by 7 bases, with 20 bases between. The CDR3 spells CASTVTGPLGEQYF. The CDR3 nucleotides read TGTGCCAGCACCGTGACAGGCCCTCTAGGTGAGCAGTACTTC.

The chain has TRBV5-5 and TRBJ2-7; 9 bases are shared with TRBD1. Germline CDR1 is SGHKS and CDR2 is YYEKEE (reference sequence). With 1 base clipped from V and 4 bases from J, the junction kept 6 bases outside the gene matches. The CDR3 is 15 amino acids. The CDR3 region has the DNA TGTGCCAGCAGCTTGATGGGACAGGGATTTTACGAGCAGTACTTC. It is translated as CASSLMGQGFYEQYF.

The rearrangement links TRBV9 to TRBJ1-1; TRBD1 matches at 8 bases. The J segment lost 4 bases and the V segment lost 3 bases, leaving 5 bases of the junction unmatched. This CDR3 comprises 14 residues. Germline CDR1 is SGDLS and CDR2 is YYNGEE. DNA for the CDR3: TGTGCCAGCAGCGCCCTGACAGGGGCCACTGAAGCTTTCTTT. It translates to CASSALTGATEAFF.

This chain uses TRBV28 with TRBJ1-2; D not resolved. The ends were cut back, 6 bases at V and 5 bases at J, with 13 bases in the middle. The CDR3 is 13 amino acids. CDR1 MDHEN and CDR2 SYDVKM come from the germline V gene. The CDR3 region has the DNA TGTGCCAGCAGCATAAAAGGCCCTTATGGCTACACCTTC. Residues: CASSIKGPYGYTF.

The chain employs TRBV7-2 and TRBJ2-5, with TRBD2 matching 9 bases. The CDR3 is made up of 14 amino acids. V trimming: 5 bases; J trimming: 4 bases; junction bases outside the gene matches: 5. Germline values: CDR1 SGHTA, CDR2 FQGNSA. CDR3 loop: CASSPGTSLETQYF. Written as DNA, the CDR3 is TGTGCCAGCAGCCCCGGGACTAGCCTAGAGACCCAGTACTTC. The whole variable domain, filled in from reference TRBV7-2 and TRBJ2-5, reads GAGVSQSPSNKVTEKGKDVELRCDPISGHTALYWYRQSLGQGLEFLIYFQGNSAPDKSGLPSDRFSAERTGGSVSTLTIQRTQQEDSAVYLCASSPGTSLETQYFGPGTRLLVL.

The gene calls are TRBV5-1 and TRBJ1-5, with 7 bases fitting TRBD1. This CDR3 spans 14 amino acids. Trimming cost V 4 bases and J 4 bases; bases outside gene matches: 5. Germline loops: CDR1 SGHRS, CDR2 YFSETQ. In DNA, the CDR3 is TGCGCCAGCAGCACCGGGACAGAAAATCAGCCCCAGCATTTT. Encoded protein: CASSTGTENQPQHF.

The V and J genes are TRBV7-2 and TRBJ2-1; D possibly corresponds to TRBD2 (6 bases). The CDR3 runs to 14 residues. In germline, CDR1 is SGHTA, CDR2 FQGNSA. With 7 bases removed from V and 4 bases from J, the gap between germline ends came to 14 bases. CDR3: CASTTSPAYNEQFF. CDR3 DNA: TGTGCCAGCACCACTAGCCCGGCATACAATGAGCAGTTCTTC. Combining the CDR3 with reference TRBV7-2 and TRBJ2-1 gives the whole variable domain GAGVSQSPSNKVTEKGKDVELRCDPISGHTALYWYRQSLGQGLEFLIYFQGNSAPDKSGLPSDRFSAERTGGSVSTLTIQRTQQEDSAVYLCASTTSPAYNEQFFGPGTRLTVL.

In its sample, this clone is medium-sized. CDR3 loop: CASSNRRAQPQHF. Here the CDR3 DNA reads TGTGCCAGCAGCAATAGAAGAGCCCAGCCCCAGCATTTT. The chain carries TRBV21-1 and TRBJ1-5. TRBV21-1 is a documented pseudogene. The CDR3 is 13 residues long.

The rearrangement joins TRBV5-1 to TRBJ1-4, with D possibly matching TRBD1 (5 bases). V gave up 6 bases and J gave up 8 bases, with 14 bases separating them. The CDR3 sequence is 13 residues long. CDR1 and CDR2 (germline): SGHRS, YFSETQ. This CDR3 is CASMFQAGEKLFF. In DNA form, the CDR3 reads TGCGCCAGCATGTTCCAGGCAGGGGAAAAACTGTTTTTT.